The present T cell receptor (beta chain) was sequenced within a study of OX40 agonist ivuxolimab in advanced cancers. Whole-study context: Checkpoint inhibitors had been given previously to over 30% of patients. Three partial responders included one hepatocellular carcinoma patient and two cutaneous melanoma patients.

Study conclusions and caveats: Dosing at 0.1 to 3.0 mg/kg was accompanied by clonal expansion of CD4+ and CD8+ blood T cells by week 6.

The data were produced by immunoSEQ multiplex PCR, yet TCRdb's version contains in-frame clones alone and is incomplete. This repertoire shows approximately 92,000 clones, around 95% found once; its top ten account for just over 2%. Notes on this clone: No antigen is known for it.

Trimming pared 3 bases from V and 0 bases from J, leaving 8 bases between. Germline values: CDR1 SNHLY, CDR2 FYNNEI. The CDR3 is 14 amino acids. The gene calls are TRBV2 and TRBJ1-1; D is perhaps TRBD1 (6 bases). Sequenced material: CD4+ or CD8+ T cells sorted from blood, taken in a trial of the OX40 agonist ivuxolimab. This TCR derives from an adult with an advanced solid tumor such as melanoma, head and neck, liver or kidney cancer. The CDR3 DNA reads TGTGCCAGCAGTGAGTCAGGGGTGAACACTGAAGCTTTCTTT. Protein sequence: CASSESGVNTEAFF.